The 32 T cell receptor beta chains given below trace back to one sample, sequenced in a study of cytomegalovirus exposure and HLA in healthy donors. Both 60 Vbeta primers and 13 Jbeta primers went into the PCR. The repertoire was sequenced with immunoSEQ multiplex PCR; TCRdb's copy has only in-frame clones and lacks some. The sample lists about 99,000 clones; roughly 9.1% were seen once. The sample consisted of PBMCs. These receptors were collected from a man aged 40-55 years in good health and CMV-seropositive.

The CDR3 DNA sequence: TGTGCCAGCAGCCAAGGCCGGGACAGGGGGCCCGGGGAGCTGTTTTTT. As protein: CASSQGRDRGPGELFF. The chain joins TRBV4-2 to TRBJ2-2, with 12 positions matching TRBD1. This CDR3 is 16 amino acids long. Germline CDR1 LGHNA, CDR2 YNFKEQ. V shed 1 base and J 6 bases; nucleotides not matched to a gene: 3.

This chain joins TRBV12-5 and TRBJ2-7; D possibly corresponds to TRBD2 (6 bases). CDR3 length: 16 residues. V was pared by 0 bases and J by 2 bases, with 14 bases between. Germline CDR1 LGHNT, CDR2 FRNRAP. The CDR3 DNA sequence: TGTGCTAGTGGTTTGGTGGCATGGGAGGTTCCCTACGAGCAGTACTTC. It translates to CASGLVAWEVPYEQYF.

The gene calls are TRBV5-1 and TRBJ2-7; 8 nucleotides match TRBD1. The CDR3 loop spans 14 amino acids. CDR1 is SGHRS and CDR2 is YFSETQ in the germline V gene. Trimming took 0 bases from V and 5 from J; bases not matched to a gene: 4. CDR3 nucleotide sequence: TGCGCCAGCAGCTTGGGACAGGGGAACGACGAGCAGTACTTC. Its translation is CASSLGQGNDEQYF.

CDR3: CASSLGGTGGNQPQHF. In DNA form, the CDR3 reads TGTGCCAGCAGCTTAGGCGGGACAGGTGGCAATCAGCCCCAGCATTTT. The chain joins TRBV7-9 to TRBJ1-5, with 8 bases lining up with TRBD1. The CDR3 contains 16 residues. V dropped 1 base and J dropped 2; count of bases not matched to a gene: 4. Germline loops: CDR1 SEHNR, CDR2 FQNEAQ (reference sequence).

The chain recombines TRBV5-4 with TRBJ2-4, with 9 bases fitting TRBD2. J gave up 7 bases and V 5 bases, and 7 bases lay outside the gene matches. Germline V CDR1 and CDR2: SGHNT, YYREEE (reference sequence). CDR3 length: 14 amino acids. CDR3 sequence reads: CASSLAGSGNIQYF. The CDR3 DNA follows: TGTGCCAGCAGTCTAGCGGGATCGGGGAACATTCAGTACTTC.

This clone was observed a handful of times. V and J are TRBV25-1 and TRBJ2-1, with D perhaps TRBD1 (5 bases). Trimming pared 1 base from V and 2 bases from J, leaving 9 bases between. Germline values: CDR1 MGHDK, CDR2 SYGVNS. The CDR3 is 15 residues long. The CDR3 is CASSESDNPYNEQFF. The CDR3, as DNA: TGTGCCAGCAGTGAATCGGACAACCCCTACAATGAGCAGTTCTTC.

This clone appeared a few times. This chain links TRBV19 with TRBJ2-1, with 10 bases fitting TRBD2. There are 15 residues in the CDR3. Germline CDR1 LNHDA, CDR2 SQIVND (reference sequence). Trimming removed 4 bases from V and 2 bases from J; junction bases left unmatched: 2. The CDR3 nucleotides are TGTGCCAGTAGTACCCTAGCGGGAGCCTACAATGAGCAGTTCTTC. The encoded protein is CASSTLAGAYNEQFF.

This clone has just a few counts. The V gene is TRBV5-1, the J gene TRBJ2-7, with D hard to call. Deletions cut 0 bases from V and 2 bases from J, with 9 bases between. Germline CDR1 is SGHRS and CDR2 is YFSETQ. The CDR3 sequence is 14 residues long. Here the CDR3 DNA reads TGCGCCAGCAGCTTGGCCGCCAGTCCCTACGAGCAGTACTTC. As protein: CASSLAASPYEQYF. Looking up the rest from reference TRBV5-1 and TRBJ2-7 gives the full variable domain: KAGVTQTPRYLIKTRGQQVTLSCSPISGHRSVSWYQQTPGQGLQFLFEYFSETQRNKGNFPGRFSGRQFSNSRSEMNVSTLELGDSALYLCASSLAASPYEQYFGPGTRLTVT.

This rearrangement joins TRBV29-1 to TRBJ2-3; D possibly corresponds to TRBD1 (6 bases). The CDR3 runs to 16 residues. Germline V gene lookup returns CDR1 SQVTM and CDR2 ANQGSEA. Trimming took 2 bases from V and 4 from J, leaving 19 bases between them. The CDR3 here is CSVERRVNRAADTQYF. DNA for the CDR3: TGCAGCGTTGAAAGGCGGGTGAACAGGGCAGCAGATACGCAGTATTTT.

The CDR3 here is CASSLLWGQGDQPQHF. DNA of the CDR3: TGTGCCAGCAGCTTACTGTGGGGGCAGGGCGATCAGCCCCAGCATTTT. The rearrangement links TRBV7-2 to TRBJ1-5, with D perhaps matching TRBD1 (6 bases). In germline, CDR1 is SGHTA, CDR2 FQGNSA. Trimming removed 2 bases at V and 5 bases at J, with 16 bases between. This CDR3 region has 16 residues.

The chain employs TRBV27 and TRBJ2-1; 9 bases agree with TRBD2. Germline CDR1 MNHEY, CDR2 SMNVEV (reference sequence). The CDR3 contains 17 residues. Trimming took 4 bases from V and 3 from J; bases not matched to a gene: 10. CDR3 sequence (DNA): TGTGCCAGCAGTTCCGCCTTCCTAGCGGGAAACTACAATGAGCAGTTCTTC. Protein sequence: CASSSAFLAGNYNEQFF.

This clone showed up just a few times. The chain recombines TRBV11-2 with TRBJ1-1; possible D gene TRBD1, 5 bases. V was cut by 3 bases and J by 7 bases, with 12 bases left in between. There are 13 residues in the CDR3. Germline values: CDR1 SGHAT, CDR2 FQNNGV. The CDR3 bases are TGTGCCAGCAGCTTGGGGACTCGGCGTGAAGCTTTCTTT. Amino acids: CASSLGTRREAFF. The full variable domain, with the rest looked up from reference TRBV11-2 and TRBJ1-1, is EAGVAQSPRYKIIEKRQSVAFWCNPISGHATLYWYQQILGQGPKLLIQFQNNGVVDDSQLPKDRFSAERLKGVDSTLKIQPAKLEDSAVYLCASSLGTRREAFFGQGTRLTVV.

This sequence joins TRBV6-4 and TRBJ1-5; 8 positions agree with TRBD1. Germline V gene sequence: CDR1 MRHNA, CDR2 SNTAGT. The CDR3 spans 18 residues. V dropped 4 bases and J dropped 0; count of bases not matched to a gene: 11. The DNA for the CDR3 is TGTGCCAGCAGTGTCAGGGACAGGAGGGGCTATAGCAATCAGCCCCAGCATTTT. It encodes CASSVRDRRGYSNQPQHF.

In its sample, this clone was seen a few times. The chain uses TRBV29-1 and TRBJ2-2; 11 bases map to TRBD1. Germline V CDR1 and CDR2: SQVTM, ANQGSEA. V trimming: 6 bases; J trimming: 4 bases; junction bases outside the gene matches: 7. The CDR3 covers 15 residues. The CDR3 region is CSVGQGASGTGELFF. In DNA, the CDR3 is TGCAGCGTCGGACAGGGGGCCTCGGGCACCGGGGAGCTGTTTTTT.

V and J are TRBV29-1 and TRBJ2-5; possible D gene TRBD1, 5 bases. The CDR3 runs to 14 residues. Trimming cost V 4 bases and J 2 bases, with 14 bases left between them. Looked up from germline, CDR1 is SQVTM and CDR2 is ANQGSEA. The CDR3 here is CSVVQGTLQETQYF. CDR3 nucleotides: TGCAGCGTTGTGCAGGGTACGTTGCAAGAGACCCAGTACTTC.

This clone was seen a handful of times. The rearrangement joins TRBV6-6 to TRBJ2-3, with 10 bases fitting TRBD2. The CDR3 sequence is 15 residues long. Losses at the gene ends were 7 bases for V and 5 bases for J; bases not matched to a gene: 9. Germline values: CDR1 MNHNY, CDR2 SVGAGI (reference sequence). DNA for the CDR3: TGTGCCAGCACCCCACGGACTAGCGGAGGAGATACGCAGTATTTT. This encodes CASTPRTSGGDTQYF.

The chain employs TRBV15 and TRBJ2-2, with TRBD1 matching over 7 bases. CDR1 and CDR2 from the germline V gene are LNHNV and YYDKDF (reference sequence). The ends lost 0 bases at V and 0 bases at J; junction bases unmatched: 4. The CDR3 is made up of 17 amino acids. CDR3 bases: TGTGCCACCAGCAGAGAGTGGACAGGCCCGAACACCGGGGAGCTGTTTTTT. Protein: CATSREWTGPNTGELFF.

The gene calls are TRBV7-6 and TRBJ2-7; 10 bases fit TRBD1. This CDR3 spans 14 amino acids. J lost 3 bases, V lost 4 bases, and 3 bases had no gene match. Germline loops: CDR1 SGHVS, CDR2 FNYEAQ. The CDR3 spells CASSSRTGGYEQYF. The CDR3 DNA sequence: TGTGCCAGCAGCTCCCGGACAGGGGGCTACGAGCAGTACTTC.

This clone was observed a handful of times. The chain joins TRBV27 to TRBJ2-7; TRBD2 aligns across 7 bases. The CDR3 covers 18 residues. Germline CDR1 is MNHEY and CDR2 is SMNVEV (reference sequence). Trimming removed 2 bases from V and 1 base from J; junction bases left unmatched: 14. The CDR3, as DNA: TGTGCCAGCAGTTTACCCCGTGATTATAGGACTAGATCCTACGAGCAGTACTTC. Encoded protein: CASSLPRDYRTRSYEQYF.

DNA of the CDR3: TGCGCCAGCAGCCAAGAAGATAGAAGCCCTGAAGCTTTCTTT. This gives the protein CASSQEDRSPEAFF. This chain links TRBV4-3 with TRBJ1-1; no clear D gene. The germline CDR1 and CDR2 sequences are LGHNA and YSLEER. V lost 0 bases and J 6 bases, leaving 11 bases between the germline ends. CDR3 length equals 14 residues.

This clone was counted only a few times. This rearrangement joins TRBV7-6 to TRBJ2-5; no firm D call. V was pared by 6 bases and J by 4 bases, with 6 bases between. CDR1 is SGHVS, CDR2 FNYEAQ, per germline. The CDR3 runs 11 residues. CDR3: CASRSGETQYF. In nucleotides, the CDR3 is TGTGCCAGCAGGTCGGGAGAGACCCAGTACTTC.

The chain uses TRBV5-1 and TRBJ2-5; possible D gene TRBD2, 5 bases. V was pared by 0 bases and J by 5 bases, with 11 bases between. The CDR3 covers 14 residues. CDR1 and CDR2 (germline): SGHRS, YFSETQ. The CDR3 DNA sequence: TGCGCCAGCAGCTTGGGAGGGAACGGGGAGACCCAGTACTTC. Amino acids: CASSLGGNGETQYF.

The chain is built from TRBV29-1 and TRBJ1-1; D not resolved. CDR1 SQVTM and CDR2 ANQGSEA come from the germline V gene. V gave up 6 bases and J gave up 0 bases, with 14 bases separating them. This CDR3 region has 14 residues. For the CDR3, the DNA is TGCAGCGTCCTAGCGGGGTTAATGAACACTGAAGCTTTCTTT. The encoded protein is CSVLAGLMNTEAFF.

This clone showed up just a few times. This chain uses TRBV5-1 with TRBJ2-7, with TRBD2 matching 10 bases. Trimming took 4 bases from V and 5 from J; bases not matched to a gene: 6. CDR1 and CDR2 from the germline V gene are SGHRS and YFSETQ. CDR3 length: 14 residues. In nucleotides, the CDR3 is TGCGCCAGCAGCACCCTAGCGGGAGACCACGAGCAGTACTTC. This translates into CASSTLAGDHEQYF.

The chain recombines TRBV5-6 with TRBJ2-1; weak D call: TRBD2 (6 bases). Trimming pared 0 bases from V and 6 bases from J, leaving 7 bases between. The CDR3 has 13 residues. The germline V gene encodes CDR1 SGHDT and CDR2 YYEEEE. CDR3 sequence reads: CASSLGRGNEQFF. CDR3 bases: TGTGCCAGCAGCTTGGGGCGGGGCAATGAGCAGTTCTTC.

The CDR3 region is CATSRRGTTEETQYF. The CDR3 bases are TGTGCCACCAGCAGGAGAGGGACTACCGAAGAGACCCAGTACTTC. This sequence joins TRBV15 and TRBJ2-5; 7 positions match TRBD2. V shed 3 bases, J shed 3 bases, and the junction held 7 bases outside the gene matches. The CDR3 loop spans 15 amino acids. Looked up from germline, CDR1 is LNHNV and CDR2 is YYDKDF (reference sequence).

The chain recombines TRBV2 with TRBJ2-3; 8 bases map to TRBD2. Per the germline V gene, CDR1 is SNHLY and CDR2 is FYNNEI. V gave up 2 bases and J gave up 1 base; unmatched junction bases: 5. The CDR3 totals 16 residues. DNA of the CDR3: TGTGCCAGCAGTGAATTTACTAGCGGCGGCACAGATACGCAGTATTTT. As protein: CASSEFTSGGTDTQYF. The full variable domain, in which reference TRBV2 and TRBJ2-3 provide the parts outside the CDR3, is EPEVTQTPSHQVTQMGQEVILRCVPISNHLYFYWYRQILGQKVEFLVSFYNNEISEKSEIFDDQFSVERPDGSNFTLKIRSTKLEDSAMYFCASSEFTSGGTDTQYFGPGTRLTVL.

This clone has a count of ten or more. The genes are TRBV6-6 and TRBJ2-7; D might be TRBD2 (5 bases). This CDR3 has 13 residues. Germline CDR1 and CDR2: MNHNY and SVGAGI (reference sequence). Trimming pared 8 bases from V and 3 bases from J, leaving 14 bases between. CDR3 loop: CASVQRPNYEQYF. CDR3 DNA: TGTGCCAGCGTCCAGCGGCCCAACTACGAGCAGTACTTC.

This chain uses TRBV5-1 with TRBJ1-1; 8 bases map to TRBD1. The CDR3 is 15 residues long. The V and J ends lost 6 bases and 1 base, in that order; junction bases with no gene match: 8. The V gene's germline CDR1 is SGHRS and CDR2 YFSETQ. The CDR3 sequence: CASIGQGPKNTEAFF. The CDR3 DNA reads as TGCGCCAGCATCGGACAGGGCCCGAAGAACACTGAAGCTTTCTTT.

At least ten counts were recorded for this clone. The genes are TRBV6-1 and TRBJ2-2; D remains unclear. In germline, CDR1 is MNHNS, CDR2 SASEGT. The CDR3 extends over 13 amino acids. Trimming stripped 7 bases from V and 7 bases from J, with 13 bases between. CDR3: CASKRSDFGELFF. The CDR3 nucleotides are TGTGCCAGCAAGAGGAGTGACTTCGGGGAGCTGTTTTTT.

This clone turned up a few times. V gene TRBV5-4 combines with J gene TRBJ2-2; 8 nucleotides align to TRBD2. This CDR3 has 15 amino acids. J gave up 4 bases and V 4 bases, and 6 bases lay outside the gene matches. Per germline, CDR1 SGHNT and CDR2 YYREEE (reference sequence). Written as DNA, the CDR3 is TGTGCCAGCAGCCGGGATAGCGGGATCACCGGGGAGCTGTTTTTT. This encodes CASSRDSGITGELFF.

The chain couples TRBV11-2 to TRBJ1-2; possibly TRBD1 for D (5 bases). V was clipped by 4 bases and J by 3 bases, with 21 bases between them. The CDR3 contains 17 residues. CDR1 and CDR2 (germline): SGHAT, FQNNGV. The DNA for the CDR3 is TGTGCCAGCAGCTCCATGCGGGGGAGGAGGGCAGACTATGGCTACACCTTC. Its translation: CASSSMRGRRADYGYTF. The full variable domain, rest sourced from reference TRBV11-2 and TRBJ1-2, is EAGVAQSPRYKIIEKRQSVAFWCNPISGHATLYWYQQILGQGPKLLIQFQNNGVVDDSQLPKDRFSAERLKGVDSTLKIQPAKLEDSAVYLCASSSMRGRRADYGYTFGSGTRLTVV.